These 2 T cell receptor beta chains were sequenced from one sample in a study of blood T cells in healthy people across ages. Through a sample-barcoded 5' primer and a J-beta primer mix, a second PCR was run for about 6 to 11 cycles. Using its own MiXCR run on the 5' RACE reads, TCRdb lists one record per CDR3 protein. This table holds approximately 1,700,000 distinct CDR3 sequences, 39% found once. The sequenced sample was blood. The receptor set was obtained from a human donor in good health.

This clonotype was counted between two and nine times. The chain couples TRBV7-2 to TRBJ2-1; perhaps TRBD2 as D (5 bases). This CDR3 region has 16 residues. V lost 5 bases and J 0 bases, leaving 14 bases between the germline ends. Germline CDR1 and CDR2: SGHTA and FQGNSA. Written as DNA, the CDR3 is TGTGCCAGCAGCCACCAGGTGGGGAGCTCCTACAATGAGCAGTTCTTC. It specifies CASSHQVGSSYNEQFF.

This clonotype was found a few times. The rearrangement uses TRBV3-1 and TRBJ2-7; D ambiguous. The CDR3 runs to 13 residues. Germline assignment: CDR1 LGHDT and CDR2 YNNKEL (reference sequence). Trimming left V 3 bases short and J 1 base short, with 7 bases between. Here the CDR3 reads CASSHPGSYEQYF. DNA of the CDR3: TGTGCCAGCAGCCACCCAGGTTCCTACGAGCAGTACTTC.